This T cell receptor beta chain was recovered during a study of response to subunit inactivated influenza vaccine. Study outcomes and limitations: Authors suggested each seasonal flu vaccination may recruit only limited numbers of new T cells.

TCRdb fed the RT-PCR reads into MiXCR, producing one record per CDR3 protein. In the table there are about 480,000 distinct CDR3 sequences, roughly 25% of which are singletons. A word on this clonotype: Its target is unknown.

The CDR3 length is 14 residues. V was pared by 7 bases and J by 2 bases, with 7 bases of the junction left unmatched. The germline gives CDR1 MDHEN, CDR2 SYDVKM. Here the sequenced sample was CD4+ T cells sorted from PBMCs, taken less than 6 days after vaccination. The sequence was obtained from a man between 50 and 59 years old who received an inactivated influenza vaccine. This chain joins TRBV28 and TRBJ2-7; TRBD1 matches at 8 bases. The CDR3 sequence is CASKEGTGTYEQYF. The CDR3 DNA sequence: TGTGCCAGCAAAGAAGGGACAGGCACCTACGAGCAGTACTTC.